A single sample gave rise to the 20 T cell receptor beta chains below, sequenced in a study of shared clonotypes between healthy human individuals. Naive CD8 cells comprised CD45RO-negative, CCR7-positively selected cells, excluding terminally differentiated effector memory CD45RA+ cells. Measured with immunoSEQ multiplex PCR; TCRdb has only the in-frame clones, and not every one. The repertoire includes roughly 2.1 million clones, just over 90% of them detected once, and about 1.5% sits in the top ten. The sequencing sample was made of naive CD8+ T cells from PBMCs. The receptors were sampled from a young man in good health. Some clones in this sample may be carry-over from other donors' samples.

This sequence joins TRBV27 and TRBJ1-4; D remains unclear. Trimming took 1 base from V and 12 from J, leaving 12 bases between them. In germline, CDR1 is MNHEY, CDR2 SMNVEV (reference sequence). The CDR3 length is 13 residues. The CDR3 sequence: CASSLLPGSELFF. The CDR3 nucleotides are TGTGCCAGCAGTTTATTACCGGGGTCAGAACTGTTTTTT.

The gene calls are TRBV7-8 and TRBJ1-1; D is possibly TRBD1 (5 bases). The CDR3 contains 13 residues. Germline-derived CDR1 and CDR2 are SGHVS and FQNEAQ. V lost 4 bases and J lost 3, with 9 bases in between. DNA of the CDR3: TGTGCCAGCAGCTGGGGCGCGGACACTGAAGCTTTCTTT. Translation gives CASSWGADTEAFF.

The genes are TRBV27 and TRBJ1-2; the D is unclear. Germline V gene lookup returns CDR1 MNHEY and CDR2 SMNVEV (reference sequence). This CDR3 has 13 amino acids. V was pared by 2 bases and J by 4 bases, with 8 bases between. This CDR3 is CASSLGSLYGYTF. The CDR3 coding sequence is TGTGCCAGCAGTTTAGGCTCGCTCTATGGCTACACCTTC.

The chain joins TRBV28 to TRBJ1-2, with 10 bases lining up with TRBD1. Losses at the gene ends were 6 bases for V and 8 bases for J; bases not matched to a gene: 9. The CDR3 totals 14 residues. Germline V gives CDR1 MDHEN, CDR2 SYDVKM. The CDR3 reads CASRKTGTGVGYTF. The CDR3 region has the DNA TGTGCCAGCAGGAAAACCGGGACAGGGGTCGGCTACACCTTC.

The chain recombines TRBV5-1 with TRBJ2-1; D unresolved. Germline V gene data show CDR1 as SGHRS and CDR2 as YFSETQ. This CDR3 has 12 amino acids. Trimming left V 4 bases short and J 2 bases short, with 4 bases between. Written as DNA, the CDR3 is TGCGCCAGCAGCCGGGCCTACAATGAGCAGTTCTTC. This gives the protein CASSRAYNEQFF.

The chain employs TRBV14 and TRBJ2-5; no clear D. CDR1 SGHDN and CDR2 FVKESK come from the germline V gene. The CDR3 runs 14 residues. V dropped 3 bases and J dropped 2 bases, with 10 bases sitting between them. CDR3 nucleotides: TGTGCCAGCAGCCAGAAGACAAGGCAAGAGACCCAGTACTTC. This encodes CASSQKTRQETQYF.

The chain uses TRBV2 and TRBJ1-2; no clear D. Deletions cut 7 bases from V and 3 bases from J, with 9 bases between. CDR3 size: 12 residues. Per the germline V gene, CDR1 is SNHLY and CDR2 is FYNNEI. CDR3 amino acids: CASISTDYGYTF. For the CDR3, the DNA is TGTGCCAGCATCAGCACGGACTATGGCTACACCTTC.

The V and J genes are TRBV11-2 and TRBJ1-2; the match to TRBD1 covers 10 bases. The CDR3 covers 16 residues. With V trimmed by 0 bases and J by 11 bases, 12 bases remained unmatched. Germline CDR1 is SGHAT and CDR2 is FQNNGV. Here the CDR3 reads CASSLEPLGQGIWYTF. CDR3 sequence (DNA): TGTGCCAGCAGCTTAGAACCCTTGGGACAGGGGATTTGGTACACCTTC.

CDR3 residues: CASSFRTGYEQYF. The CDR3 DNA reads TGTGCCAGCAGCTTCCGGACAGGTTACGAGCAGTACTTC. V gene TRBV7-7 combines with J gene TRBJ2-7; 7 bases line up with TRBD1. Trimming took 3 bases from V and 4 from J; bases not matched to a gene: 3. This CDR3 has 13 residues. The germline CDR1 and CDR2 sequences are SSHAT and FNYEAQ (reference sequence).

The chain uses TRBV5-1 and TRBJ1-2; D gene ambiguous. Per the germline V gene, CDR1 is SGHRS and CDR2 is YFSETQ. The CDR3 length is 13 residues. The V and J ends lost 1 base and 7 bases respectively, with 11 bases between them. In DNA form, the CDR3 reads TGCGCCAGCAGCTTGTCCCTCATTTCTGGCTACACCTTC. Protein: CASSLSLISGYTF.

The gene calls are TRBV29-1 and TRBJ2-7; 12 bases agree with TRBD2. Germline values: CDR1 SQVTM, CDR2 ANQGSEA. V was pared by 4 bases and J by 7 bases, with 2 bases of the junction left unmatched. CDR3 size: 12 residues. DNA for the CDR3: TGCAGCGTTGCTGGACTAGCGGGGGAGCAGTACTTC. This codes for CSVAGLAGEQYF.

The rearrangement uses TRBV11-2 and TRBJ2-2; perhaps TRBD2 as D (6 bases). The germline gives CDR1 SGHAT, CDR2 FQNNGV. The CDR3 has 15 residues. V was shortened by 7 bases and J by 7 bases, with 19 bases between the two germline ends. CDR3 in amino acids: CASIPFPGVVGELFF. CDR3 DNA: TGTGCCAGCATACCCTTTCCGGGAGTAGTCGGGGAGCTGTTTTTT.

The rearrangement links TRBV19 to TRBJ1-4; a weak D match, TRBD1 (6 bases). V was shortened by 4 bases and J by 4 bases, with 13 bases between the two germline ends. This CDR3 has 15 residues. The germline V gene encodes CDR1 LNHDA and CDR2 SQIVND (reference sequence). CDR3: CASSSRTAFNEKLFF. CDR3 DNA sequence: TGTGCCAGTAGTAGTCGGACAGCCTTTAATGAAAAACTGTTTTTT.

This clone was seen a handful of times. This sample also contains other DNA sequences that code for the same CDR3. In nucleotides, the CDR3 is TGTGCCAGCAGCTTGTCGGGGGCGCGCACTGAAGCTTTCTTT. Amino acid sequence: CASSLSGARTEAFF. V and J are TRBV5-4 and TRBJ1-1, with a weak D call TRBD1 (6 bases). Germline CDR1 is SGHNT and CDR2 is YYREEE (reference sequence). CDR3 size: 14 residues. V was cut by 1 base and J by 4 bases, with 11 bases left in between.

The chain's CDR3 is CASSLDPGSYEQYF. The CDR3 region has the DNA TGTGCCAGCAGCTTAGACCCGGGTTCCTACGAGCAGTACTTC. This chain uses TRBV7-9 with TRBJ2-7; D gene unclear. The CDR3 totals 14 residues. V was shortened by 1 base and J by 1 base, with 8 bases between the two germline ends. CDR1 is SEHNR and CDR2 is FQNEAQ in the germline V gene (reference sequence).

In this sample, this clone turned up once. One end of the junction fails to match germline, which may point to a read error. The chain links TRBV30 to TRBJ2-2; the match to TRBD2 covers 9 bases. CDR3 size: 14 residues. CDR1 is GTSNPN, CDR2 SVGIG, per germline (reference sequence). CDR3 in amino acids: CAGGLAGNTGKLFF. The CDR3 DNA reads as TGTGCCGGGGGTCTAGCGGGGAACACCGGGAAGCTGTTTTTT.

Here the CDR3 DNA reads TGTGCCAGCAGAGGGGACAGGGGGCTCTACGAGCAGTACTTC. It translates to CASRGDRGLYEQYF. The chain is built from TRBV7-9 and TRBJ2-7; 12 bases are a match to TRBD1. There are 14 residues in the CDR3. CDR1 SEHNR and CDR2 FQNEAQ come from the germline V gene (reference sequence). V shed 6 bases and J 3 bases; nucleotides not matched to a gene: 3.

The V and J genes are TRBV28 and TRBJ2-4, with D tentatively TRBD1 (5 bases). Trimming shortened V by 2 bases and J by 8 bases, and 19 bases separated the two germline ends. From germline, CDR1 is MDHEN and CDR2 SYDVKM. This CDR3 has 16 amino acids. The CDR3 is CASSLRRRVGADIQYF. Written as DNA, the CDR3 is TGTGCCAGCAGTTTAAGGCGCCGGGTAGGGGCGGACATTCAGTACTTC.

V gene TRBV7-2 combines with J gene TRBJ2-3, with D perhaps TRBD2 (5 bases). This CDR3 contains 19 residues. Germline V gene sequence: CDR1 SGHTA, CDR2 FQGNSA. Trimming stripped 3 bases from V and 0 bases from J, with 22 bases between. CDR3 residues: CASSFPVAVVSESTDTQYF. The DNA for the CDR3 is TGTGCCAGCAGCTTTCCGGTTGCGGTTGTTAGCGAAAGCACAGATACGCAGTATTTT.

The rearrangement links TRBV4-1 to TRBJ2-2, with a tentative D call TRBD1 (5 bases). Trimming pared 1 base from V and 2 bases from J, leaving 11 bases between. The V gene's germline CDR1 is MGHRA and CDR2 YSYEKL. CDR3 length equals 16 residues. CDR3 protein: CASSQGQGINTGELFF. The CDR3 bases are TGCGCCAGCAGCCAAGGCCAGGGCATTAACACCGGGGAGCTGTTTTTT.